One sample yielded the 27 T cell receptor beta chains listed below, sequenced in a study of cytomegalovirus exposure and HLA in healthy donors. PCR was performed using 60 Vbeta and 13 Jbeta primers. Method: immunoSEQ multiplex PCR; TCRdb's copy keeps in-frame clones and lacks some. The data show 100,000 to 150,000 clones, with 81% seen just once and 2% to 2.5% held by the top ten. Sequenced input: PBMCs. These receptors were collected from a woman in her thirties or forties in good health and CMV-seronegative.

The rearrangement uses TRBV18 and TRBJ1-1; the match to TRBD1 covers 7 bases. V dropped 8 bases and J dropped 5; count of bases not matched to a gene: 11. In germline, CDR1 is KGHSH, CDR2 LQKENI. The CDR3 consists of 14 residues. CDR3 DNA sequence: TGTGCCAGCGCCTGGGACAGTTCAAATACTGAAGCTTTCTTT. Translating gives CASAWDSSNTEAFF.

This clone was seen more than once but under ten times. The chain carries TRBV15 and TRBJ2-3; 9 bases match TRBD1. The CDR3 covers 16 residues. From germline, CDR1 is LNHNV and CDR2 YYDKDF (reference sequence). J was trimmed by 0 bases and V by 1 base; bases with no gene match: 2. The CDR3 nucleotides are TGTGCCACCAGCAGAGTGACAGGGGGAAGCACAGATACGCAGTATTTT. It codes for CATSRVTGGSTDTQYF.

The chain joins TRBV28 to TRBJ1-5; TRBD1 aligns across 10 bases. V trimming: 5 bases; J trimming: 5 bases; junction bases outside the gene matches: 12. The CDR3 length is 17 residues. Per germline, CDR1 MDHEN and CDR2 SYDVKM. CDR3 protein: CASSISDGTGDYQPQHF. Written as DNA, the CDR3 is TGTGCCAGCAGTATTTCCGACGGGACAGGGGACTATCAGCCCCAGCATTTT.

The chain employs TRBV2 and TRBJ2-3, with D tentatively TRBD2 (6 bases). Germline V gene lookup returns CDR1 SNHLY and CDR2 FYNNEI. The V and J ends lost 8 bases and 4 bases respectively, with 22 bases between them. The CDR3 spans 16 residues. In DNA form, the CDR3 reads TGTGCCAGCGTAATCCTCGGGGGAGGAGTCGCAGATACGCAGTATTTT. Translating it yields CASVILGGGVADTQYF.

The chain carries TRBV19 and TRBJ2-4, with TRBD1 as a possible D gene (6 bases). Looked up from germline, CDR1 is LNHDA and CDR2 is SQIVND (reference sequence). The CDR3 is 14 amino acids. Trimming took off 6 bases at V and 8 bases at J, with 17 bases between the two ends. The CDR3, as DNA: TGTGCCAGTAGGACCTCAGGGGCCGGGGACATTCAGTACTTC. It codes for CASRTSGAGDIQYF.

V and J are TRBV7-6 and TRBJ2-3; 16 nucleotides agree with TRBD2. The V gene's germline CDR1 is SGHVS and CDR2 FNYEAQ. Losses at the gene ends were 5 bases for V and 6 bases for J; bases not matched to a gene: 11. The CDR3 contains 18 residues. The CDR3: CASSAGLAGGPDYDTQYF. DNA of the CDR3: TGTGCCAGCAGCGCGGGACTAGCGGGAGGGCCCGATTATGATACGCAGTATTTT.

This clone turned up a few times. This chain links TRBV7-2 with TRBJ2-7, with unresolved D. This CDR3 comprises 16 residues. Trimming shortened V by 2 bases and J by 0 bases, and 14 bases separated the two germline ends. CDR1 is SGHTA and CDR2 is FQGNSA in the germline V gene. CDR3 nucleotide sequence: TGTGCCAGCAGCTTATTACGGGTTTTCGGCTCCTACGAGCAGTACTTC. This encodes CASSLLRVFGSYEQYF.

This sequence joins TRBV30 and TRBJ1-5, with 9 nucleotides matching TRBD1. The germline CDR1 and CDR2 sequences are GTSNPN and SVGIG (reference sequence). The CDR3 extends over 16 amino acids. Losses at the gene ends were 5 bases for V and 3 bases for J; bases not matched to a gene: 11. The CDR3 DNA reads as TGTGCCTGGGATTCCCGGGACAGGGCATTCAATCAGCCCCAGCATTTT. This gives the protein CAWDSRDRAFNQPQHF.

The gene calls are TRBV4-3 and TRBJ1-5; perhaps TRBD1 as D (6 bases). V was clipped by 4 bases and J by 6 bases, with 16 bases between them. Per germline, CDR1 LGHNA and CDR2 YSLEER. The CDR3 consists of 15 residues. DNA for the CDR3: TGCGCCAGCAGCCGCAACCTACAGGGTAGTCAGCCCCAGCATTTT. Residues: CASSRNLQGSQPQHF.

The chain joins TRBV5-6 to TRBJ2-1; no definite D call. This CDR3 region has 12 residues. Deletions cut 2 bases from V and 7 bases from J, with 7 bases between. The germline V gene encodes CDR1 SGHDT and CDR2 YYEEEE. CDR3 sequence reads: CASSLMRNEQFF. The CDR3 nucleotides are TGTGCCAGCAGCTTAATGAGAAATGAGCAGTTCTTC.

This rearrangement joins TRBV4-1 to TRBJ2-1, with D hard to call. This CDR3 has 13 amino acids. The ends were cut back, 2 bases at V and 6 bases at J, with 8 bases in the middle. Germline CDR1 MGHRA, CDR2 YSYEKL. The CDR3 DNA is TGCGCCAGCAGCCAATCGAGCCGCAATGAGCAGTTCTTC. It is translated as CASSQSSRNEQFF.

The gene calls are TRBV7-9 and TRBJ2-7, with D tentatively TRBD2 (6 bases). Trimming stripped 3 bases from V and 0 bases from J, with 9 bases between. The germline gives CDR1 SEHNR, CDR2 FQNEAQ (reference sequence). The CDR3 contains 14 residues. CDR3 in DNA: TGTGCCAGCAGCTTCTGGGGGGACTCCTACGAGCAGTACTTC. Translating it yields CASSFWGDSYEQYF.

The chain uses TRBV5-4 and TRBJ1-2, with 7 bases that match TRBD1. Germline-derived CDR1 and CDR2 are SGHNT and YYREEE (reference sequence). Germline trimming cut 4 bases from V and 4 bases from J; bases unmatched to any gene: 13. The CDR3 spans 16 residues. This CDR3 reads CASSPPGQEGRYGYTF. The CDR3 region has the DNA TGTGCCAGCAGCCCCCCTGGACAGGAGGGACGCTATGGCTACACCTTC.

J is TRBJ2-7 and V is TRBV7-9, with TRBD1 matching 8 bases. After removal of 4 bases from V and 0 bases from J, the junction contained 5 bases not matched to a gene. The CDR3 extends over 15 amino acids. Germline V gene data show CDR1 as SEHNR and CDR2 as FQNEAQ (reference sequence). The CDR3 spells CASSSAGTGSYEQYF. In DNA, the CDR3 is TGTGCCAGCAGCTCGGCTGGGACAGGCTCCTACGAGCAGTACTTC.

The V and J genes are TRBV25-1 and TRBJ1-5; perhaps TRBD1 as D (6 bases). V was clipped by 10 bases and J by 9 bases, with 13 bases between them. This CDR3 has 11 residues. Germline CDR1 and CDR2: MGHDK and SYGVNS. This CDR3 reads CAMTGAGPQHF. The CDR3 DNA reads TGTGCCATGACAGGCGCTGGGCCCCAGCATTTT.

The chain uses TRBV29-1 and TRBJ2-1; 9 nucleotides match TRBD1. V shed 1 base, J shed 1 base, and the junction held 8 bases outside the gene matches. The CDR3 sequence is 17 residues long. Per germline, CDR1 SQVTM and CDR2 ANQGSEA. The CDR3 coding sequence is TGCAGCGTTGAAGCTGACAGGGGGGGCTTTTCCTACAATGAGCAGTTCTTC. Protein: CSVEADRGGFSYNEQFF.

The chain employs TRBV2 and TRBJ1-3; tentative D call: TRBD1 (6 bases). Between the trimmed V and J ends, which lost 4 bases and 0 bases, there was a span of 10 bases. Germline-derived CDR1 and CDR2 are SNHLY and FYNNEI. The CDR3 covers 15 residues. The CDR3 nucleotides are TGTGCCAGCAGTGGAGGGACAAGCTCTGGAAACACCATATATTTT. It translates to CASSGGTSSGNTIYF.

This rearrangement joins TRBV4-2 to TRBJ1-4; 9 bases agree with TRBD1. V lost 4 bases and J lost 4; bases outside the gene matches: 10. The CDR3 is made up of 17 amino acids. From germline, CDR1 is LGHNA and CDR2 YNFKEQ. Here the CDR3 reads CASSPLPPGQGNEKLFF. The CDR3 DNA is TGTGCCAGCAGCCCACTCCCACCGGGACAGGGTAATGAAAAACTGTTTTTT.

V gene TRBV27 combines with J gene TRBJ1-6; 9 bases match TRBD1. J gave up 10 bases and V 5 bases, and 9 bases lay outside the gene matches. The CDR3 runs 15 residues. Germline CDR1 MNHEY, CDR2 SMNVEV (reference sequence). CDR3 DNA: TGTGCCAGCAGTAGGGGACAGGGAGGTGGGTCACCCCTCCACTTT. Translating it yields CASSRGQGGGSPLHF.

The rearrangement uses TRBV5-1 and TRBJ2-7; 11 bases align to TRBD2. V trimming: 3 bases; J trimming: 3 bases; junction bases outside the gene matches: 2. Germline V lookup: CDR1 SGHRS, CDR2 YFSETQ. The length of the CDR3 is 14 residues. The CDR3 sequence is CASSSTSGNYEQYF. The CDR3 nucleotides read TGCGCCAGCAGCTCGACTAGCGGGAACTACGAGCAGTACTTC.

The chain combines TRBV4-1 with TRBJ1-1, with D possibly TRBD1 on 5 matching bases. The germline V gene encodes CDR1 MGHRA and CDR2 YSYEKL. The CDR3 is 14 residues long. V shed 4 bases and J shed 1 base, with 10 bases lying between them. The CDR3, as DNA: TGCGCCAGCAGCCGACAGCGACCGAACACTGAAGCTTTCTTT. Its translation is CASSRQRPNTEAFF.

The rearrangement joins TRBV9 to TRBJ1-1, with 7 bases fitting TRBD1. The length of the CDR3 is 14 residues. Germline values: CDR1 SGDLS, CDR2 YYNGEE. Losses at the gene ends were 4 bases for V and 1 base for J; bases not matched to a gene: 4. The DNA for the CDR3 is TGTGCCAGCAGCCGGACAGGAAGGAACACTGAAGCTTTCTTT. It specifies CASSRTGRNTEAFF. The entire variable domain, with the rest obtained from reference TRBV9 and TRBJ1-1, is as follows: DSGVTQTPKHLITATGQRVTLRCSPRSGDLSVYWYQQSLDQGLQFLIQYYNGEERAKGNILERFSAQQFPDLHSELNLSSLELGDSALYFCASSRTGRNTEAFFGQGTRLTVV.

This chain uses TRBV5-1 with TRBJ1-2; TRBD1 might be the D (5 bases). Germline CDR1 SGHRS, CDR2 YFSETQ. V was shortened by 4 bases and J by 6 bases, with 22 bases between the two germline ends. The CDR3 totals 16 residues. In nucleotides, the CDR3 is TGCGCCAGCAGCGTAGGGTGGGGGTCGAGGAGGGATGGCTACACCTTC. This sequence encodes CASSVGWGSRRDGYTF.

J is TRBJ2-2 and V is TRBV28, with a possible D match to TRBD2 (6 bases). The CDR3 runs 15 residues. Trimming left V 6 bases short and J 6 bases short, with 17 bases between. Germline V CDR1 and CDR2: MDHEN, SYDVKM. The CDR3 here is CASSDRAGGSGELFF. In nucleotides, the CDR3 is TGTGCCAGCAGCGACCGGGCCGGGGGTTCCGGGGAGCTGTTTTTT.

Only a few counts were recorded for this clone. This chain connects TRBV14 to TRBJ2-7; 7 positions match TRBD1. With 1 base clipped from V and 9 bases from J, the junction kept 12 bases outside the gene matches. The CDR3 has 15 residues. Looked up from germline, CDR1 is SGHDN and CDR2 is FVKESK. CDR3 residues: CASSQVQGVIIRQYF. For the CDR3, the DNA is TGTGCCAGCAGCCAAGTTCAGGGGGTGATTATTCGGCAGTACTTC. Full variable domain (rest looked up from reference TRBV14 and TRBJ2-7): EAGVTQFPSHSVIEKGQTVTLRCDPISGHDNLYWYRRVMGKEIKFLLHFVKESKQDESGMPNNRFLAERTGGTYSTLKVQPAELEDSGVYFCASSQVQGVIIRQYFGPGTRLTVT.

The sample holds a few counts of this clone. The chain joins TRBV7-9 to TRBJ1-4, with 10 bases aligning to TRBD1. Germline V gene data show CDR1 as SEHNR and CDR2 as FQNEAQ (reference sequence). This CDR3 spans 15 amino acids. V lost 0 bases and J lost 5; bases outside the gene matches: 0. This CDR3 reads CASSLAGQGNEKLFF. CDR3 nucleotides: TGTGCCAGCAGCTTAGCGGGACAGGGGAATGAAAAACTGTTTTTT.

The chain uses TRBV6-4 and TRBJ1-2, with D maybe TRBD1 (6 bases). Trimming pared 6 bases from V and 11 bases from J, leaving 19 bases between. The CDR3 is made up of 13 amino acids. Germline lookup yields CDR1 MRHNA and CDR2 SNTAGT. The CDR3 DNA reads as TGTGCCAGCAGCCTACCGGGACAACAAGGGTACACCTTC. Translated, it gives CASSLPGQQGYTF.